This TCR beta chain originates from a study of vaccination effects on CD4 cells after COVID-19. Overall study: The post-vaccine samples were taken, at the median, 72 days after the second dose. Overall study results and limits: Missing from the study were early post-infection timepoints, and its convalescent patients were few. Clones from infection and from vaccination both contracted markedly late after vaccination.

The data were produced by immunoSEQ multiplex PCR, yet TCRdb's version contains in-frame clones alone and is incomplete. The sample lists 15,000 to 20,000 clones; around three quarters were seen once. V lost 8 bases to trimming and J lost 0 bases, with 11 bases between them. The CDR3 contains 14 residues. Germline CDR1 reads ENHRY; CDR2 reads SYGVKD. CD4+ T cells specific for antigen were expanded with viral peptide pools by the ViraFEST assay before sequencing. Culture lasted 10 days before CD4+ T cell isolation. Documented for the person is a PCR-confirmed SARS-CoV-2 infection occurring between March and December 2020. As their vaccination, participants received two doses of either BNT162b2 or mRNA-1273. Some 2 million PBMC were placed in each well, which was supplemented with approximately 9.7 IU/ml IL-2 and approximately 10 ug/ml peptides. Of note for this clone: No antigen is known for it.

The chain joins TRBV10-3 to TRBJ1-5; a weak D match, TRBD1 (6 bases). This TCR was recovered from a human donor who had a prior SARS-CoV-2 infection. The sample was CD4+ T cells from PBMCs cultured with SARS-CoV-2 spike peptides, taken after COVID-19 vaccination. The CDR3 sequence is CAIAGTNSNQPQHF. The DNA of the CDR3 is TGTGCCATCGCCGGGACAAATAGCAATCAGCCCCAGCATTTT.